This TCR beta chain was found in a study of cytomegalovirus exposure and HLA in healthy donors (dated by TCRdb to the late 2010s). Notes on the research overall: An earlier analysis of 550 to 700 of the donors reported roughly 300 Gb of sequence data and roughly 100 million unique TCR beta sequences from about 180 million T cells. Besides the first cohort of approximately 710 subjects, a separate validation cohort made up of roughly 130 different subjects was used. Four to six DR-DQ haplotypes were handled as single units for association and clustering, since linkage in the cohort was strong. Of the 398 genotyped donors, 65% to 90% fell in the genetic ancestry cluster associated with self-reported Caucasian donors. The study aimed to test whether cataloging public T cell receptors could reveal signatures of past pathogen exposure. All discovery cohort repertoires had been generated using a single sequencing platform. An early release covering more than 500 HLA-typed donors comprised about 300 gigabases of sequencing data and 65 million to 100 million unique TCR sequences. Both class I and class II loci were covered by HLA typing, at four-digit resolution. The T cell repertoires of some 670 subjects were profiled by immunosequencing and related to cytomegalovirus serostatus. Donor age, sex, ethnicity and CMV serostatus were compiled alongside the repertoire data. Typing coverage differed by locus: A, B, C, DRB1 and DQB1 were typed in about 629-640 donors, DQA1 in roughly 510, DPA1 in around 580, and DPB1 in just under 490. To predict cytomegalovirus infection status, the study combined high-throughput TCR immunosequencing, statistical association of individual TCRs with disease status, and machine learning. A later analysis re-analyzed previously published TCR beta repertoires from about 600 donors and added high-resolution HLA genotyping to study TCR occurrence patterns. A later genetic analysis took genome-wide SNP genotypes for about 60% of the roughly 670 donors and used that subset as a discovery cohort. Among about 400 genotyped donors of the cohort, an average of approximately 240,000 unique TCR beta nucleotide sequences was sequenced per donor, of which approximately 19% were non-productive. Rather than drawing on any new phenotypic data, the later analysis identified candidate immune exposures from TCR beta sequences and the way those sequences occurred across donors. An earlier analysis of 587 of the donors applied high-throughput TCR beta sequencing to assess whether each TCR beta V gene segment acted as functional or pseudogenic. Beyond this particular receptor, the publication reports: A further reported finding was that TCR beta sequences accurately predicted the HLA-A and HLA-B alleles for most subjects in the first cohort. Cytomegalovirus status was reported to be diagnosed by the classifier with high specificity and sensitivity in both the original and validation cohorts. This cohort had only TCR beta chains sequenced, and the lack of alpha or paired-chain data limited which features could be detected. In vitro tests confirmed that a few of the cytomegalovirus-associated TCR beta chains recognize cytomegalovirus antigens. It was suggested by the authors that the approach could potentially be generalized to other disease states and immunological phenotypes. In a later analysis, the rate of TCR association differed among HLA loci, with DRB1 alleles having the most associated TCRs and HLA-C alleles having the fewest. In a later analysis, several top co-occurrence clusters were reported to appear linked to parvovirus B19, influenza, CMV and Epstein-Barr virus. Most TCR sequences were seen in very few donors, while some public TCRs were found in many individuals. An earlier analysis of approximately 500 of the donors showed that most TCR beta V segments appeared in productive rearrangements either about 90% or about 30% of the time, which broadly matched IMGT annotations. A later analysis found that HLA-associated TCR beta chains were more clonally expanded and had lower generation probabilities than equally common non-associated chains. Because HLA typing was missing for some donors at each locus, association tests included only the typed subset. The only immune exposure information available for the cohort was CMV serostatus. In the study, around 150 TCR beta chains were listed as associated with cytomegalovirus. A later analysis associated 16,951 TCR beta sequences with specific HLA alleles at a false discovery rate of 0.05. Strong co-occurrence of HLA alleles, especially DR and DQ, made assigning TCR associations to individual alleles difficult. The 87-base-pair reads could not distinguish some IMGT-functional V segments, including TRBV6-2 and TRBV6-3, so those segments were excluded. An association between a missense DCLRE1C variant and V-gene and J-gene trimming of TCR beta chains was found in a later genetic analysis and replicated in an independent cohort. A cluster of highly shared sequence variants was judged likely to represent a technical artifact of the sequencing pipeline. Compared with the 666-donor mean, donors in an Asian-associated ancestry cluster had fewer N-insertions in productive TCRs, according to a later genetic analysis. Correlated functional status among segregating V segments might reflect linkage disequilibrium, but an unknown experimental factor could not be ruled out. In a later analysis, most CMV-associated TCR beta chains were found to appear HLA-restricted, with HLA associations seemingly driven largely by CMV exposure. The presence/absence analyses assumed that sequencing depth was roughly uniform across donors, and that assumption may not be true. The earlier analysis of around 600 of the donors excluded around 17 rarely observed V segments, including chromosome 9 orphons, because counts were too low.

Library method: the immunoSEQ multiplex PCR assay. A mixture of 60 forward primers for TCR Vbeta segments and 13 reverse primers for TCR Jbeta segments was used in the multiplex PCR. Amplification of the CDR3 region of rearranged TCR beta genes was performed with a multiplex PCR assay on genomic DNA. On the Illumina HiSeq System, the amplified TCR beta libraries were sequenced as 87-base-pair reads. The paper's processing steps were these. Across the 700 or so repertoires, a later analysis counted some 80 million unique TCR beta chains, approximately 12 million of which were shared by at least two donors. Raw reads were error-corrected and collapsed into unique sequences with a nearest-neighbor algorithm that merged closely related sequences to remove PCR and sequencing errors. To assign V, D and J gene segments, CDR3 sequences were aligned to IMGT reference sequences. For a sequence to be retained, a match of at least six nucleotides to both a V gene segment and a J gene segment was required. Rearrangements were classified as productive when the CDR3 lacked stop codons and remained in frame with V and J, and all other rearrangements were classified as non-productive. CDR3 was defined according to IMGT convention as the region running from the second conserved V-encoded cysteine to the conserved J-encoded phenylalanine. The earlier analysis of roughly 590 of the donors excluded sequences that lacked an unambiguous match to a single V gene segment. In an earlier analysis of 500 to 750 of the donors, V segments were called functional above 56.7% productive rearrangements and were called segregating when the between-donor standard deviation exceeded 5%. A statistical classification framework was built for diagnosing cytomegalovirus status from the catalog of TCR beta chain sequences. In a later analysis, V and J genes were assigned by comparing TCR nucleotide sequences against IMGT/GENE-DB human TR gene sequences. The TCRdist pipeline was used in a later analysis to assign CDR3 sequences and most-parsimonious VDJ recombination scenarios. In a later analysis, each TCR beta chain was defined by its CDR3 amino acid sequence together with its V-gene family, and reads lacking a unique V-gene family were excluded. A later analysis removed several hundred highly shared, low-generation-probability nucleotide sequences to deal with suspected cross-contamination and a sequencing artifact. In a later analysis, a clonal expansion index for each public chain was calculated from normalized within-repertoire ranks of inferred template counts. In a later analysis, generation probabilities were computed using a VDJ recombination model fitted to out-of-frame rearrangements, and the results were checked against IGoR. Hypergeometric tests were used in a later analysis to score TCR-TCR, TCR-HLA and TCR-CMV co-occurrence, with a repertoire-size bias correction applied to the TCR pairs. In a later analysis, false discovery rates were estimated by permuting HLA or CMV assignments 20 times. In a later analysis, co-occurring TCRs were grouped using DBSCAN, with TCRdist sequence similarity added in when clustering inside HLA-allele-positive subsets. Repertoires with fewer than 30,000 or more than 120,000 public chains were left out of co-occurrence clustering, as were about 5 repertoires with anomalous nucleotide sharing. This is the immuneACCESS table as TCRdb keeps it, with only in-frame sequences that have V and J called. A part of the clones is gone; compared with another copy, unresolved V genes explain less than half, and the rest is unexplained. D and trimming come from the DNA, and the V and J calls and clone size come from that table. This sample is represented by around 130,000 clones; around 85% of them were singletons. The top ten clonotypes cover about 1.5% of the sample.

Via the germline V gene, CDR1 is LGHNA and CDR2 YSLEER. V and J lose 1 base and 9 bases, and a span of 13 bases separates them. The CDR3 goes from the cysteine to the phenylalanine over 14 residues. Of all the DNA, just the CDR3 is kept, 42 bases in frame from base 1. Comments on this clone: The antigen it recognizes is unknown. No quality values exist for individual bases; no much larger clone is one base distant.

The cohort consisted of hundreds of healthy bone marrow donors. Cohort members were all nominally healthy when sampled, although unrecorded immune exposures were likely present. The donor was CMV seronegative and belonged to the group of several hundred seronegative cohort members. Every donor gave a peripheral blood sample, and the peripheral blood mononuclear cells from that sample were used for TCR beta sequencing. The Qiagen DNeasy Blood Extraction Kit was used to extract genomic DNA from the blood cell samples. The sequence was obtained from a boy aged 5 to 17 in good health and CMV-seronegative. The chain employs TRBV4-3 and TRBJ2-1; the D gene is perhaps TRBD1, from 5 matching bases. The sample comprised PBMCs. The CDR3 reads CASSQAGAFTEQFF. The nucleotides read TGCGCCAGCAGCCAAGCTGGGGCCTTCACTGAGCAGTTCTTC.